This T cell receptor (beta chain) was recorded in a study of T-cell reconstitution after alpha-beta-depleted transplantation in children. This clonotype occurred a few times. Preparation of the TCRbeta library used unique molecular identifiers. In TCRdb, the PCR reads were re-called with MiXCR into one record per CDR3 protein. The table includes 350,000 to 450,000 distinct CDR3 sequences, 13% detected once. The clonotype was recovered from a human donor who donated a stem cell graft to a child with Fanconi anemia. The source was PBMCs, collected from the stem cell graft.

The CDR3 is CASSESGPNSGNTIYF. The CDR3 region has the DNA TGTGCCAGCTCAGAGTCGGGACCGAACTCTGGAAACACCATATATTTT. The chain combines TRBV18 with TRBJ1-3; D is possibly TRBD1 (5 bases). Germline CDR1 KGHSH, CDR2 LQKENI. V gave up 5 bases and J gave up 0 bases, with 14 bases separating them. The CDR3 spans 16 residues.